This T cell receptor (beta chain) originates from a study of cytotoxic CD8 clonotypes in ibrutinib-treated CLL. With 5 bases removed from V and 4 bases from J, the gap between germline ends came to 12 bases. Germline lookup yields CDR1 SGHAT and CDR2 FQNNGV. The CDR3 is 14 residues long. TCRdb's table, derived via immunoSEQ multiplex PCR, lists solely in-frame clones and lacks some. The top ten clones hold 10% to 15% of a sample with some 200,000 clones, about 72% of them seen once. This clone was found once. Its antigen is as yet unknown. Study results and caveats: Having risen at ibrutinib response, clonality had fallen back toward baseline by progression. On treatment, the uncommon public clonotypes contracted or remained stable. Clonality was higher at baseline than in age-matched healthy donors and tracked circulating CD8+ T-cell counts.

This TCR came from a human donor with chronic lymphocytic leukemia. This specimen was PBMCs, taken after 24 months of ibrutinib treatment. This rearrangement joins TRBV11-2 to TRBJ2-1; D is ambiguous. CDR3 protein: CASSPTLFYNEQFF. CDR3 nucleotides: TGTGCCAGCAGCCCGACCCTATTTTACAATGAGCAGTTCTTC.